The T cell receptor (beta chain) described here comes from a study of CD8 T cells in ankylosing spondylitis. It was by quantitative 5'-RACE with molecular barcodes that TCR beta libraries were made. TCRdb reprocessed the 5' RACE reads via MiXCR and lists one record per CDR3 protein. The sample lists about 360,000 distinct CDR3 sequences, more than 20% occurring once. From germline, CDR1 is LGHNA and CDR2 YNFKEQ. The CDR3 has 13 residues. The ends were cut back, 8 bases at V and 4 bases at J, with 11 bases in the middle. The study's findings and limits: Some motif variants had been reported before (in reactive arthritis synovial fluid and blood). Ankylosing spondylitis blood seemed to carry a telltale TCR beta motif made of roughly eight highly homologous variants.

As regards this clonotype: As yet, its antigen is unknown.

The rearrangement links TRBV4-2 to TRBJ2-2; perhaps TRBD1 as D (6 bases). Sequenced sample: blood, either unsorted or a sorted T cell fraction (not recorded which). The clonotype was recovered from a male donor with ankylosing spondylitis or in good health (not recorded which). Written as DNA, the CDR3 is TGTGCCAGCGGCGACAGGCTCACCGGGGAGCTGTTTTTT. Its translation is CASGDRLTGELFF.